Given below is one T cell receptor (beta chain) in context. Antigen specificity is unknown. The sample belongs to a study of OX40 agonist ivuxolimab in advanced cancers. As for the study in general: Under the entry rules, prior anti-PD-1, anti-PD-L1 or anti-CTLA-4 therapy was allowed, and about 40% had some. The study, taken as a whole, reports: Also showing low normalized T-cell clonal expansion were some of the nonresponders. CD4+ and CD8+ T cells in blood underwent clonal expansion by week 6 at 0.1 to 3.0 mg/kg.

TCRdb's table, derived via immunoSEQ multiplex PCR, lists solely in-frame clones and lacks some. The sample yields roughly 14,000 clones, roughly 78% seen once. Sampling times: baseline, cycle 4 day 1, cycle 7 day 1. This receptor was identified in an adult with an advanced solid tumor such as melanoma, head and neck, liver or kidney cancer. The source was CD4+ or CD8+ T cells sorted from blood, collected in a trial of the OX40 agonist ivuxolimab.

CDR3 DNA: TGTGCCAGCAGCCTTGACAGCACCGGGGAGCTGTTTTTT. This gives the protein CASSLDSTGELFF. The chain joins TRBV7-9 to TRBJ2-2; the D gene is possibly TRBD1 (5 bases). This CDR3 has 13 residues. Per germline, CDR1 SEHNR and CDR2 FQNEAQ (reference sequence). Deletions cut 5 bases from V and 4 bases from J, with 8 bases between.